This T cell receptor beta chain is from a study of blood T cell repertoires in COVID-19 (TCRdb year 2020). General notes on the study: The collaborator samples originated in the United States, Italy and Spain and spanned the acute and convalescent phases of COVID-19. The material from the prospective study consisted of cDNA or gDNA derived from T cells, B-cell-depleted T cells, or PBMCs. Subjects who had been exposed to COVID-19, were actively infected with it, or had recovered from it provided the deeply sampled blood TCRbeta repertoires that made up the dataset. The repertoires were released in a freely available public database intended as a resource for research on the immune response to SARS-CoV-2. Samples were obtained from the ongoing ImmuneRACE study (first 160 participants) and from 950 to 1,500 subjects provided by 6 global collaborators. The sample metadata nearly always contained a de-identified subject ID, COVID-19 status, age in years and sex. HLA class I and class II types, where available, came from metadata supplied by the sample provider rather than from assay-based typing.

The germline V gene supplies CDR1 MDHEN and CDR2 SYDVKM. From its cysteine to its phenylalanine, the CDR3 spans 12 amino acids. The entry retains the CDR3 DNA only, 36 bases that are in frame from base 1. This clone was seen a few times. The specificity of this receptor is unknown. No per-base quality is available; no much larger clone lies one base away. Beyond this particular receptor, the publication reports: The amount of clinical and demographic metadata varied by source and participant and was provided uncurated.

Whole blood was collected in K2EDTA tubes by collaborating institutions according to the institutions' own protocols. For TCRbeta analysis, collaborators shipped samples as frozen whole blood, isolated PBMCs, or DNA extracted from either of those sample types. TCRbeta CDR3 regions were amplified from genomic DNA by means of the immunoSEQ Assay, a bias-controlled multiplex PCR. Turning to the authors' computational methods: Nucleated cell counts per sample were estimated from amplification of reference gene primers within the assay. To quantify the absolute abundance of each unique TCRbeta CDR3 rearrangement, sequence reads were collapsed and filtered. Productive Simpson clonality was computed per sample as the square root of Simpson's diversity index over productive rearrangements. TCRdb holds this immuneACCESS table with in-frame rearrangements only. Some clones are missing; in checked studies, unresolved V genes explain under half, and the rest has no known cause. V and J calls and clone size are given by that table; D and trimming were obtained from the DNA. The sample table contains 200,000 to 250,000 clones; only one count was recorded for approximately 82% of them. The top ten clones comprise less than 3.5% of the sample.

Here the chain combines TRBV28 and TRBJ2-3; the D gene is perhaps TRBD1, from 6 matching bases. Sequences were obtained from peripheral blood. The receptor was isolated from a man aged 50-60 years with active or convalescent COVID-19. The bases read TGTCCAAACCAGGGGCCGCGGGATACGCAGTATTTT. Translation gives CPNQGPRDTQYF.